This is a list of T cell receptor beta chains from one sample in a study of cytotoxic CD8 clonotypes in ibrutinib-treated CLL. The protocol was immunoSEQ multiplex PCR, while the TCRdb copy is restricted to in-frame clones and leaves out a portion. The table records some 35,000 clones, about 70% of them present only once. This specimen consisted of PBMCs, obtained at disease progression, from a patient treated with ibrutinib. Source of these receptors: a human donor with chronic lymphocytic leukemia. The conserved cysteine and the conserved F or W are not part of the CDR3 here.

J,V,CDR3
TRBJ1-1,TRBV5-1,ASSLGDGVGTEAF
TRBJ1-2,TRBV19,ASSIMRRTGDYGYT
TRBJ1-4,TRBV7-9,ASSARQGLNEKLF
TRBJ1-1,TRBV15,ATSGPGQGVRTEAF
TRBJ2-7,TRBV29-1,SVGSSDEQY
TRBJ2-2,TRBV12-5,ASGLVTTPTAGELF
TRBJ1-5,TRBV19,ASSTQGAGQPQH
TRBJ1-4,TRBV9,ASRLGLGANEKLF
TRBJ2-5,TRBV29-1,SVPLGTAKETQY
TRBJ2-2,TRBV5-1,ASSLAVGTGELF
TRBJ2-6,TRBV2,ASTGQGNSGANVLT
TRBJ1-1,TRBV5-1,ANAQGAATEAF
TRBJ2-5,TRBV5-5,ASSSGPLQETQY
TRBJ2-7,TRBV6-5,ASSSRVGGANEQY
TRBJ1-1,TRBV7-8,ASSLGQGSANTEAF
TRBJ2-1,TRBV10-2,APGQGVHEQF
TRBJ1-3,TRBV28,ASSSPRDTIY
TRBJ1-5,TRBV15,ATSRDQYSNQPQH
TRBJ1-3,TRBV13,ASSLSTVGDTIY
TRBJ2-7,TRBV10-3,AISELTRGHEQY
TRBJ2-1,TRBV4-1,ASSQWASPYNEQF
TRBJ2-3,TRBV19,ASRTGGSGTQY
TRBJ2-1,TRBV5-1,ASSLTGGLNAGNEQF
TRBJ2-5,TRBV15,ATRIDFDRNQETQY
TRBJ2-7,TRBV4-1,ASSQPPAGGTYEQY
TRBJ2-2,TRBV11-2,ASSLAGGNGELF
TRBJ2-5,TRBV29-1,SVERAVLETQY
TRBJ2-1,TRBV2,ASIRAPRGEQF
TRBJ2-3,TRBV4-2,ASSQAPGLGRY
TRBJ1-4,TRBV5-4,ASSQESGEKLF
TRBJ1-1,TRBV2,ASSPQSKTPNTEAF
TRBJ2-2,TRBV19,ASSISQGGTGELF
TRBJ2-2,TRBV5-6,ASSESGMNTGELF
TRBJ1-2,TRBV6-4,ASRPSGIYGYT
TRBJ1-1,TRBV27,ASSLTGRTEAF
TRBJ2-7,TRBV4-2,ASSPDLQDEQY
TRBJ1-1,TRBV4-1,ASSQGGRAATEAF
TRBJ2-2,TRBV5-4,ASSVTNTGELF
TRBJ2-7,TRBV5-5,ASSKTGLGSYEQY
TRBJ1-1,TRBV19,ASRFNSGQGGTEAF
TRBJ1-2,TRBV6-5,ASTGTVGGYT
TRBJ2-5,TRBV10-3,AISERLAGGQETQY
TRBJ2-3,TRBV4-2,ASSPRVSQGTDTQY
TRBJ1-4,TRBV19,ASCDRGPATNEKLF
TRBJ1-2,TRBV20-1,SARALYGDT
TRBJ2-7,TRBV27,ASSNPVGGVDEQY
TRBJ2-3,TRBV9,ASSVLAGGRPTDTQY
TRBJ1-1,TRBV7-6,ASSDPGQGGAEAF
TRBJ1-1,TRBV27,ASSVDRLTNTEAF
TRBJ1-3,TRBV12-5,ASGSGGNTIY
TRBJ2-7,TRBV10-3,AISQGTAGNYEQY
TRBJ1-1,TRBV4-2,ASSQDGKGDTEAF
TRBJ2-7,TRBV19,ASSPEGRQGSHEQY
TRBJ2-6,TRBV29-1,SVPGQGGFGANVLT
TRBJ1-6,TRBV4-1,ASSPIREAYNSPLH
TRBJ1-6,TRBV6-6,ASTPFTYNSPLH
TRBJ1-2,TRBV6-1,ASSAQGALGYT
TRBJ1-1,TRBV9,ASSVVGRALNTEAF
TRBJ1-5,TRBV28,ASKPGTGPQH
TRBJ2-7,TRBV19,ASSIDYTGEQY